Each of the 14 T cell receptor beta chains below was sequenced from the same sample in a study of response to subunit inactivated influenza vaccine. MiXCR, run by TCRdb on the RT-PCR reads, gives a single entry per CDR3 protein. The sample contains about 570,000 distinct CDR3 sequences, around 11% of which appear only once. The sample also formed part of further work on T cells expressing NK-cell markers. That source notes: It was by 5'RACE template switching with UMIs that TCR beta cDNA was made.

Sequencing used PBMCs from blood, obtained on the day of vaccination. These receptors originate from a man in his fifties who received an inactivated influenza vaccine.

Many counts were recorded for this clonotype. The chain combines TRBV5-6 with TRBJ2-7; D perhaps matches TRBD1 (6 bases). This CDR3 contains 14 residues. Trimming took off 2 bases at V and 2 bases at J, with 11 bases between the two ends. In germline, CDR1 is SGHDT, CDR2 YYEEEE. CDR3 nucleotides: TGTGCCAGCAGCTTCTCCCGACAGGCCTACGAGCAGTACTTC. This gives the protein CASSFSRQAYEQYF.

This clonotype was recorded many times. The J gene is TRBJ2-7, the V gene TRBV11-2, with a weak D call TRBD1 (6 bases). Germline CDR1 reads SGHAT; CDR2 reads FQNNGV. The CDR3 is 14 amino acids. V was pared by 5 bases and J by 4 bases, with 15 bases between. The CDR3 sequence is CASSAGGREYEQYF. For the CDR3, the DNA is TGTGCCAGCAGCGCTGGGGGCAGAGAATACGAGCAGTACTTC.

Details on this clonotype: One base away lies a much larger clone, so this may be a sequencing read error. This chain links TRBV7-2 with TRBJ2-2; no definite D call. Trimming removed 0 bases at V and 4 bases at J, with 6 bases between. This CDR3 has 14 residues. The germline gives CDR1 SGHTA, CDR2 FQGNSA. For the CDR3, the DNA is TGTGCCAGCAGCTTAGCACACTCCACCGGGGAGCTGTTTTTT. Translation gives CASSLAHSTGELFF.

The CDR3 nucleotides read TGTGCCATCGCTAGCGGGACCTACAATGAGCAGTTCTTC. Residues: CAIASGTYNEQFF. J is TRBJ2-1 and V is TRBV6-2 or TRBV6-3, with 9 bases aligning to TRBD2. This CDR3 comprises 13 residues. The J segment lost 2 bases and the V segment lost 10 bases, leaving 3 bases of the junction unmatched. Per germline, CDR1 MNHEY and CDR2 SVGEGT.

The chain carries TRBV12-3 or TRBV12-4 and TRBJ1-6, with 7 bases matching TRBD1. V was clipped by 2 bases and J by 10 bases; unmatched bases: 5. The CDR3 is 14 residues long. Here the CDR3 reads CASSLSGGQSPLHF. The DNA for the CDR3 is TGTGCCAGCAGTTTATCAGGGGGGCAATCACCCCTCCACTTT.

This clonotype has just a few counts. The genes are TRBV12-3 or TRBV12-4 and TRBJ2-3; no definite D call. The CDR3 totals 14 residues. Between the trimmed V and J ends, which lost 5 bases and 6 bases, there was a span of 15 bases. The CDR3, as DNA: TGTGCCAGCAGTCTCCTCCAAGTGTTGGATACGCAGTATTTT. This gives the protein CASSLLQVLDTQYF.

This clonotype has ten or more counts. The genes are TRBV6-1 and TRBJ2-3; a possible D gene is TRBD2 (5 bases). The V end lost 7 bases, the J end lost 0 bases, and 14 bases lay between the germline ends. Germline V gene sequence: CDR1 MNHNS, CDR2 SASEGT. This CDR3 comprises 15 residues. The CDR3 loop is CASTEGAASTDTQYF. The CDR3 DNA is TGTGCCAGCACCGAGGGCGCAGCTAGCACAGATACGCAGTATTTT.

The rearrangement uses TRBV7-6 and TRBJ1-1, with D possibly being TRBD1 (5 bases). V lost 5 bases to trimming and J lost 4 bases, with 11 bases between them. The CDR3 contains 13 residues. Germline CDR1 reads SGHVS; CDR2 reads FNYEAQ. CDR3: CASSTLGTTEAFF. In DNA, the CDR3 is TGTGCCAGCAGCACACTTGGGACCACTGAAGCTTTCTTT.

There are many counts of this clonotype. V gene TRBV5-1 combines with J gene TRBJ2-4, with 7 bases matching TRBD2. CDR3 length: 14 residues. Per germline, CDR1 SGHRS and CDR2 YFSETQ. The V segment lost 5 bases and the J segment 8 bases; nucleotides outside the gene matches: 10. In DNA form, the CDR3 reads TGCGCCAGCAGTCCCGGGACGGGGAGGGACATTCAGTACTTC. Translated: CASSPGTGRDIQYF. Combining the CDR3 with reference TRBV5-1 and TRBJ2-4 gives the whole variable domain KAGVTQTPRYLIKTRGQQVTLSCSPISGHRSVSWYQQTPGQGLQFLFEYFSETQRNKGNFPGRFSGRQFSNSRSEMNVSTLELGDSALYLCASSPGTGRDIQYFGAGTRLSVL.

This clonotype was recorded many times. This chain uses TRBV5-6 with TRBJ2-1, with 9 bases identical to TRBD1. The trim removed 5 bases at V and 8 bases at J, leaving 11 bases unmatched. This CDR3 has 15 residues. Germline V CDR1 and CDR2: SGHDT, YYEEEE. As DNA, the CDR3 is TGTGCCAGCAGGCGGACAGGGGATTATGGTGATGAGCAGTTCTTC. It codes for CASRRTGDYGDEQFF.

The genes are TRBV12-3 or TRBV12-4 and TRBJ1-2, with 8 nucleotides matching TRBD1. With 5 bases clipped from V and 0 bases from J, the junction kept 8 bases outside the gene matches. The CDR3 loop spans 16 amino acids. The CDR3 bases are TGTGCCAGCAGTCCAAACAACAGGGGGGCTAACTATGGCTACACCTTC. This gives the protein CASSPNNRGANYGYTF.

A few counts support this clonotype. V is TRBV12-3 or TRBV12-4 and J is TRBJ2-6; no definite D call. V lost 3 bases and J lost 0, with 12 bases in between. The CDR3 loop spans 17 amino acids. CDR3 sequence: CASSFGQTDSGANVLTF. The CDR3 bases are TGTGCCAGCAGTTTCGGGCAGACGGACTCTGGGGCCAACGTCCTGACTTTC.

V is TRBV20-1 and J is TRBJ2-1, with 13 bases aligning to TRBD2. Germline V gives CDR1 DFQATT, CDR2 SNEGSKA (reference sequence). Losses at the gene ends were 6 bases for V and 6 bases for J; bases not matched to a gene: 5. This CDR3 has 14 residues. The CDR3 coding sequence is TGCAGTGCCCGACTAGCGGGGGGTTCCAATGAGCAGTTCTTC. It translates to CSARLAGGSNEQFF.

This clonotype was seen a handful of times. The chain recombines TRBV20-1 with TRBJ2-7; 11 bases fit TRBD2. V was pared by 3 bases and J by 0 bases, with 4 bases of the junction left unmatched. The CDR3 length is 15 residues. The germline V gene encodes CDR1 DFQATT and CDR2 SNEGSKA (reference sequence). CDR3 in amino acids: CSASGGTSGSYEQYF. DNA for the CDR3: TGCAGTGCTAGCGGGGGGACTAGCGGCTCCTACGAGCAGTACTTC.